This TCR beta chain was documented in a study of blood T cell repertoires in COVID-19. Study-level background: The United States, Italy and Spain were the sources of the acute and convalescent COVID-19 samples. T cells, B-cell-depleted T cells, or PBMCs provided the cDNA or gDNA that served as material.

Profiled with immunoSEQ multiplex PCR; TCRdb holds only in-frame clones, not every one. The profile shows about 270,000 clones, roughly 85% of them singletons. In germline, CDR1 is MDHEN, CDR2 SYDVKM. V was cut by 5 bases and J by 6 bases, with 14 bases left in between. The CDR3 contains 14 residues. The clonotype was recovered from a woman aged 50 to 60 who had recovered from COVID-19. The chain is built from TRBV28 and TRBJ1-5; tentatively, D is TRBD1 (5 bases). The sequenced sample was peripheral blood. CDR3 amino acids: CASSPGGGGQPQHF. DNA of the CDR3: TGTGCCAGCAGTCCCGGCGGGGGAGGTCAGCCCCAGCATTTT.